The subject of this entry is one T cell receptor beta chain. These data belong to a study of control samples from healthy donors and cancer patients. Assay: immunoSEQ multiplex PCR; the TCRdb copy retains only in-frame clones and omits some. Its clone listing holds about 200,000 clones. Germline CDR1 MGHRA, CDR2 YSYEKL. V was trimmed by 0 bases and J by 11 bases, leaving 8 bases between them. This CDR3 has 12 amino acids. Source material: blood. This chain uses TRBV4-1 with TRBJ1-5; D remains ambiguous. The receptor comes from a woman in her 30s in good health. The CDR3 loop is CASSQDWKTQHF. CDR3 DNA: TGCGCCAGCAGCCAAGATTGGAAGACCCAGCATTTT.